This T cell receptor beta chain comes out of a study of T cell responses to AZD1222 COVID-19 vaccine. Overall study results and limits: Samples come after the peak T cell response, not at day 14.

Using immunoSEQ multiplex PCR, the repertoire was profiled, and TCRdb retains in-frame clones only, with some absent. The table shows roughly 100,000 clones, with roughly 82% occurring only once. Comments on this clone: Antigen: not known.

V was shortened by 0 bases and J by 0 bases, with 8 bases between the two germline ends. Germline lookup yields CDR1 MNHEY and CDR2 SVGAGI. There are 15 residues in the CDR3. The V call is TRBV6-5, the J call TRBJ1-1; D gene uncertain. This TCR was sampled from an adult in good health. This specimen consisted of peripheral blood, obtained on day 0 of AZD1222 vaccination. This chain's CDR3 is CASSYSGIMNTEAFF. The DNA of the CDR3 is TGTGCCAGCAGTTACTCCGGGATTATGAACACTGAAGCTTTCTTT.